This T cell receptor beta chain is from a study of T cell changes during pregnancy in multiple sclerosis. The length of the CDR3 is 15 residues. V lost 6 bases and J lost 4; bases outside the gene matches: 8. The germline gives CDR1 MRHNA, CDR2 SNTAGT. Data came from immunoSEQ multiplex PCR; TCRdb stores just in-frame clones and leaves some out. The sample holds tens of thousands of clones, about 92% seen once. The TCR sequence derives from a female donor in good health, enrolled as a control in a pregnancy study. The V gene is TRBV6-4, the J gene TRBJ1-2, with 10 bases fitting TRBD1. The sample here was peripheral blood, taken in the second trimester of pregnancy. This CDR3 reads CASSPGQGQIYGYTF. In nucleotides, the CDR3 is TGTGCCAGCAGCCCGGGACAGGGGCAGATCTATGGCTACACCTTC.